The 22 T cell receptor beta chains presented below share a single source sample, sequenced in a study of blood T cell repertoires in COVID-19. Produced via immunoSEQ multiplex PCR; TCRdb's table is partial and in-frame only. The sample has 25,000 to 35,000 clones, roughly 80% seen once; the top ten hold 7.8%. The sequencing input was peripheral blood. All receptors come from a woman aged 70-85 years with active or convalescent COVID-19.

The V gene is TRBV30, the J gene TRBJ1-2; tentatively, D is TRBD1 (5 bases). Deletions cut 1 base from V and 2 bases from J, with 17 bases between. This CDR3 contains 16 residues. Germline V gene lookup returns CDR1 GTSNPN and CDR2 SVGIG (reference sequence). In nucleotides, the CDR3 is TGTGCCTGGAGTGCATCCTCGTTAGCAGGGAACTATGGCTACACCTTC. Residues: CAWSASSLAGNYGYTF. The full variable domain, in which reference TRBV30 and TRBJ1-2 provide the parts outside the CDR3, is SQTIHQWPATLVQPVGSPLSLECTVEGTSNPNLYWYRQAAGRGLQLLFYSVGIGQISSEVPQNLSASRPQDRQFILSSKKLLLSDSGFYLCAWSASSLAGNYGYTFGSGTRLTVV.

This clone has only one observation. This chain's CDR3 is CASSYGQGASDYGYTF. As DNA, the CDR3 is TGTGCCAGCAGTTACGGACAGGGGGCGTCAGACTATGGCTACACCTTC. The chain employs TRBV6-2 or TRBV6-3 and TRBJ1-2, with 11 bases fitting TRBD1. Germline values: CDR1 MNHEY, CDR2 SVGEGT. CDR3 length equals 16 residues. Unmatched junction bases numbered 5, after V lost 2 bases and J lost 3 bases.

This clone was picked up one time. The rearrangement joins TRBV9 to TRBJ2-7; D is perhaps TRBD1 (6 bases). Germline V gene sequence: CDR1 SGDLS, CDR2 YYNGEE. The length of the CDR3 is 14 residues. Trimming removed 3 bases from V and 6 bases from J, with 16 bases in between. The CDR3 protein is CASSAGTMVGEQYF. The CDR3 bases are TGTGCCAGCAGCGCCGGGACAATGGTGGGCGAGCAGTACTTC.

This clone was picked up one time. The V and J genes are TRBV28 and TRBJ1-2, with 9 bases fitting TRBD1. V gave up 5 bases and J gave up 6 bases; unmatched junction bases: 7. The CDR3 totals 14 residues. CDR1 MDHEN and CDR2 SYDVKM come from the germline V gene. CDR3 nucleotides: TGTGCCAGCAGTCCTGGGACAGGGCGGCATGGCTACACCTTC. Protein: CASSPGTGRHGYTF.

This chain links TRBV18 with TRBJ1-2; TRBD1 matches at 9 bases. CDR1 and CDR2 (germline): KGHSH, LQKENI. V shed 6 bases, J shed 8 bases, and the junction held 10 bases outside the gene matches. The CDR3 runs 14 residues. CDR3 coding DNA: TGTGCCAGCTCCCAGGGACAGGGAAGCGGCGGCTACACCTTC. This sequence encodes CASSQGQGSGGYTF.

The V gene is TRBV5-1, the J gene TRBJ2-7, with 11 bases fitting TRBD2. Germline V CDR1 and CDR2: SGHRS, YFSETQ. V gave up 5 bases and J gave up 2 bases; unmatched junction bases: 15. The CDR3 has 18 amino acids. The chain's CDR3 is CASSLLQKDSGRAYEQYF. For the CDR3, the DNA is TGCGCCAGCAGTTTATTGCAGAAGGATAGCGGGAGGGCCTACGAGCAGTACTTC.

The J gene is TRBJ2-1, the V gene TRBV2; the match to TRBD1 covers 10 bases. Germline assignment: CDR1 SNHLY and CDR2 FYNNEI. The junction had 17 bases not matched to a gene; V was cut back by 6 bases and J by 6 bases. The length of the CDR3 is 18 residues. CDR3 DNA: TGTGCCAGCAGGAGGACAGGGGGTGGGATAGGCTGGGCCAATGAGCAGTTCTTC. Translation: CASRRTGGGIGWANEQFF.

In this sample, this clone turned up a few times. The J gene is TRBJ1-3, the V gene TRBV10-3; D is possibly TRBD1 (6 bases). The V and J ends lost 6 bases and 0 bases respectively, with 6 bases between them. Germline V lookup: CDR1 ENHRY, CDR2 SYGVKD. The CDR3 length is 13 residues. CDR3 in DNA: TGTGCCATCAGGGACAGCTCTGGAAACACCATATATTTT. It specifies CAIRDSSGNTIYF.

This clone was counted once. V is TRBV10-2 and J is TRBJ1-3; unclear D gene. Trimming removed 5 bases from V and 3 bases from J, with 23 bases in between. The CDR3 contains 18 residues. Germline V CDR1 and CDR2: WSHSY, SAAADI. CDR3 nucleotide sequence: TGCGCCAGCAGTCCCCCCGTCCAAACATCCTTTGATGGAAACACCATATATTTT. This translates into CASSPPVQTSFDGNTIYF.

The chain employs TRBV5-1 and TRBJ2-2; TRBD1 matches at 7 bases. Trimming at V came to 4 bases and at J to 1 base, leaving 4 bases not matched to a gene. Looked up from germline, CDR1 is SGHRS and CDR2 is YFSETQ. The CDR3 runs to 15 residues. CDR3 DNA sequence: TGCGCCAGCAGCACAGGGGACAGGAACACCGGGGAGCTGTTTTTT. Protein sequence: CASSTGDRNTGELFF.

The V and J genes are TRBV2 and TRBJ2-5; 9 bases agree with TRBD2. CDR1 and CDR2 from the germline V gene are SNHLY and FYNNEI. The V segment lost 9 bases and the J segment 2 bases; nucleotides outside the gene matches: 10. The length of the CDR3 is 15 residues. The CDR3 loop is CASIEAAGGQETQYF. In DNA form, the CDR3 reads TGTGCCAGTATCGAGGCGGCGGGGGGGCAAGAGACCCAGTACTTC. The full variable domain, in which reference TRBV2 and TRBJ2-5 provide the parts outside the CDR3, is EPEVTQTPSHQVTQMGQEVILRCVPISNHLYFYWYRQILGQKVEFLVSFYNNEISEKSEIFDDQFSVERPDGSNFTLKIRSTKLEDSAMYFCASIEAAGGQETQYFGPGTRLLVL.

The chain carries TRBV5-1 and TRBJ2-1; 11 bases agree with TRBD1. This CDR3 comprises 15 residues. The V gene end was trimmed by 4 bases and the J gene end by 8 bases; junction bases not matched to a gene: 8. Germline values: CDR1 SGHRS, CDR2 YFSETQ. In DNA, the CDR3 is TGCGCCAGCAGCCCGGGACAGGGGGTGACGGATGAGCAGTTCTTC. It yields the protein CASSPGQGVTDEQFF.

Here the CDR3 reads CASSIDTGPYGYTF. Here the CDR3 DNA reads TGTGCCAGTAGTATAGACACAGGGCCCTATGGCTACACCTTC. The rearrangement uses TRBV19 and TRBJ1-2, with D perhaps TRBD1 (6 bases). This CDR3 region has 14 residues. CDR1 and CDR2 from the germline V gene are LNHDA and SQIVND (reference sequence). V lost 0 bases and J lost 4, with 9 bases in between.

The chain recombines TRBV30 with TRBJ2-6; TRBD1 agrees at 9 bases. The germline V gene encodes CDR1 GTSNPN and CDR2 SVGIG (reference sequence). The CDR3 is 16 amino acids. Trimming removed 6 bases from V and 5 bases from J; junction bases left unmatched: 11. CDR3 DNA: TGTGCCTGTTTGGGACAGGGAGGACTCTGGGCCAACGTCCTGACTTTC. Amino acid sequence: CACLGQGGLWANVLTF.

The rearrangement uses TRBV19 and TRBJ1-2; D gene unclear. Per germline, CDR1 LNHDA and CDR2 SQIVND (reference sequence). The V end lost 3 bases, the J end lost 8 bases, and 13 bases lay between the germline ends. The CDR3 consists of 13 residues. CDR3 DNA: TGTGCCAGTAGTATCGCGGGATCGGGAGGCTACACCTTC. The encoded protein is CASSIAGSGGYTF. Full variable domain (outside the CDR3, taken from reference TRBV19 and TRBJ1-2): DGGITQSPKYLFRKEGQNVTLSCEQNLNHDAMYWYRQDPGQGLRLIYYSQIVNDFQKGDIAEGYSVSREKKESFPLTVTSAQKNPTAFYLCASSIAGSGGYTFGSGTRLTVV.

The chain uses TRBV19 and TRBJ2-7, with D perhaps matching TRBD2 (5 bases). This CDR3 comprises 12 residues. The V and J ends lost 6 bases and 7 bases respectively, with 13 bases between them. Germline V gene sequence: CDR1 LNHDA, CDR2 SQIVND (reference sequence). CDR3 protein: CASSFMTGEQYF. The CDR3 nucleotides are TGTGCCAGTAGCTTCATGACGGGAGAGCAGTACTTC.

This clone was counted a single time. The V and J genes are TRBV5-1 and TRBJ2-5; TRBD1 matches at 8 bases. The CDR3 spans 15 residues. Germline values: CDR1 SGHRS, CDR2 YFSETQ. V lost 4 bases to trimming and J lost 2 bases; unmatched junction nucleotides: 7. For the CDR3, the DNA is TGCGCCAGCAGCCGAGGGACAGGTGTTCAAGAGACCCAGTACTTC. Translated, it gives CASSRGTGVQETQYF.

The chain couples TRBV28 to TRBJ2-5, with 10 nucleotides matching TRBD2. Trimming took 1 base from V and 5 from J; bases not matched to a gene: 10. The CDR3 runs to 17 residues. Germline CDR1 reads MDHEN; CDR2 reads SYDVKM. CDR3 nucleotides: TGTGCCAGCAGTTTATTCACCAGCGGGAGGGCCGGGGAGACCCAGTACTTC. It yields the protein CASSLFTSGRAGETQYF.

The V gene is TRBV11-2, the J gene TRBJ1-1; unclear D gene. The CDR3 consists of 13 residues. Germline loops: CDR1 SGHAT, CDR2 FQNNGV. Between the trimmed V and J ends, which lost 0 bases and 9 bases, there was a span of 11 bases. The CDR3 DNA sequence: TGTGCCAGCAGCTTAGATCAACAGATGCAAGCTTTCTTT. This codes for CASSLDQQMQAFF. The full variable domain, its missing parts supplied by reference TRBV11-2 and TRBJ1-1, is EAGVAQSPRYKIIEKRQSVAFWCNPISGHATLYWYQQILGQGPKLLIQFQNNGVVDDSQLPKDRFSAERLKGVDSTLKIQPAKLEDSAVYLCASSLDQQMQAFFGQGTRLTVV.

This rearrangement joins TRBV24-1 to TRBJ2-1, with TRBD2 identical over 8 bases. Germline trimming cut 4 bases from V and 0 bases from J; bases unmatched to any gene: 7. This CDR3 is 17 amino acids long. Per germline, CDR1 KGHDR and CDR2 SFDVKD. The CDR3 protein is CATSELAGWSSYNEQFF. The CDR3 nucleotides are TGTGCCACCAGTGAGCTAGCGGGCTGGAGCTCCTACAATGAGCAGTTCTTC.

This clone has a handful of counts. This chain joins TRBV5-1 and TRBJ2-1; D ambiguous. CDR1 SGHRS and CDR2 YFSETQ come from the germline V gene. V shed 4 bases and J shed 0 bases, with 8 bases lying between them. The CDR3 runs to 14 residues. Written as DNA, the CDR3 is TGCGCCAGCAGCCCAGGAACCTCCTACAATGAGCAGTTCTTC. Amino acid sequence: CASSPGTSYNEQFF. Full variable domain (missing parts from reference TRBV5-1 and TRBJ2-1): KAGVTQTPRYLIKTRGQQVTLSCSPISGHRSVSWYQQTPGQGLQFLFEYFSETQRNKGNFPGRFSGRQFSNSRSEMNVSTLELGDSALYLCASSPGTSYNEQFFGPGTRLTVL.

The chain links TRBV20-1 to TRBJ2-3; D remains ambiguous. Per germline, CDR1 DFQATT and CDR2 SNEGSKA (reference sequence). The germline V and J ends were trimmed by 3 bases and 4 bases, with 5 bases remaining between them. The CDR3 has 11 residues. CDR3 residues: CSARRSDTQYF. The DNA of the CDR3 is TGCAGTGCTAGGAGGTCAGATACGCAGTATTTT.